These 12 T cell receptor beta chains came from one sample sequenced in a study of cytomegalovirus exposure and HLA in healthy donors. 13 Jbeta primers and 60 Vbeta primers were used for the PCR. Only in-frame clones appear in the TCRdb table, and some are missing; sequencing was by immunoSEQ multiplex PCR. In the table there are about 100,000 clones, roughly 76% of which are singletons. The sequencing sample was made of PBMCs. These receptors all stem from a man in his late teens or twenties in good health and CMV-seronegative.

The chain recombines TRBV18 with TRBJ2-7; weak D call: TRBD1 (6 bases). CDR1 and CDR2 (germline): KGHSH, LQKENI. V lost 6 bases and J lost 6, with 18 bases in between. This CDR3 spans 14 amino acids. CDR3 DNA: TGTGCCAGCTCCCTAACAGGGCAGGGGCGCGAGCAGTACTTC. As protein: CASSLTGQGREQYF.

This clone was observed once. DNA of the CDR3: TGTGCCAGCAGCTTACTCGGGGGGAACTATGGCTACACCTTC. Translated, it gives CASSLLGGNYGYTF. The chain uses TRBV7-9 and TRBJ1-2; D possibly corresponds to TRBD1 (5 bases). In germline, CDR1 is SEHNR, CDR2 FQNEAQ (reference sequence). The V gene lost 2 bases and the J gene lost 2 bases, with 9 bases spanning the gap. This CDR3 has 14 amino acids.

This clone was seen just once. The rearrangement uses TRBV6-5 and TRBJ2-2; a weak D match, TRBD2 (5 bases). Germline V CDR1 and CDR2: MNHEY, SVGAGI. The length of the CDR3 is 15 residues. Trimming shortened V by 6 bases and J by 6 bases, and 17 bases separated the two germline ends. CDR3 amino acids: CASRTALAKAGELFF. The CDR3 region has the DNA TGTGCCAGCAGGACTGCGCTAGCCAAAGCCGGGGAGCTGTTTTTT.

The CDR3 nucleotides are TGTGCCAGCAGCCCACAGGGTCGGGAGCAGTACTTC. Its protein product is CASSPQGREQYF. This sequence joins TRBV11-1 and TRBJ2-7, with D perhaps TRBD1 (6 bases). The CDR3 length is 12 residues. Germline CDR1 and CDR2: SGHAT and FQDESV (reference sequence). V was clipped by 5 bases and J by 7 bases, with 12 bases between them.

This clone has only one observation. Here the CDR3 reads CASSRNPTSDEQYF. DNA for the CDR3: TGTGCCAGCAGCCGAAACCCGACTAGCGACGAGCAGTACTTC. V is TRBV7-3 and J is TRBJ2-7, with 8 bases that match TRBD2. V was pared by 5 bases and J by 5 bases, with 8 bases of the junction left unmatched. CDR3 length: 14 amino acids. Germline lookup yields CDR1 SGHTA and CDR2 FQGTGA. Based on the CDR3 plus reference TRBV7-3 and TRBJ2-7, the full variable domain is GAGVSQTPSNKVTEKGKYVELRCDPISGHTALYWYRQSLGQGPEFLIYFQGTGAADDSGLPNDRFFAVRPEGSVSTLKIQRTERGDSAVYLCASSRNPTSDEQYFGPGTRLTVT.

The chain is built from TRBV10-3 and TRBJ1-2; 10 nucleotides agree with TRBD1. Looked up from germline, CDR1 is ENHRY and CDR2 is SYGVKD. The CDR3 extends over 13 amino acids. V trimming: 6 bases; J trimming: 6 bases; junction bases outside the gene matches: 4. CDR3: CAIRDRGLNGYTF. CDR3 coding DNA: TGTGCCATCAGGGACAGGGGGTTGAATGGCTACACCTTC.

The chain links TRBV11-2 to TRBJ2-7; the match to TRBD2 covers 9 bases. This CDR3 region has 16 residues. The V gene end was trimmed by 3 bases and the J gene end by 0 bases; junction bases not matched to a gene: 6. Germline V CDR1 and CDR2: SGHAT, FQNNGV. The CDR3 sequence is CASSFLAGPSSYEQYF. The CDR3 DNA follows: TGTGCCAGCAGCTTCCTAGCGGGGCCTAGCTCCTACGAGCAGTACTTC.

V usage is TRBV29-1 and J usage is TRBJ2-7; a weak D match, TRBD2 (6 bases). Trimming left V 7 bases short and J 0 bases short, with 16 bases between. Per germline, CDR1 SQVTM and CDR2 ANQGSEA. CDR3 length equals 14 residues. The CDR3 DNA reads TGCAGCGCACGGATCGTGGGGGGCTCCTACGAGCAGTACTTC. Its translation: CSARIVGGSYEQYF.

This chain links TRBV18 with TRBJ2-7; tentatively, D is TRBD1 (5 bases). CDR1 and CDR2 (germline): KGHSH, LQKENI. V lost 9 bases, J lost 3 bases, and 9 bases lay in between. This CDR3 has 11 amino acids. CDR3 in amino acids: CASDDSYEQYF. The CDR3, as DNA: TGTGCCAGTGACGACAGCTACGAGCAGTACTTC.

The chain joins TRBV28 to TRBJ1-2; TRBD1 agrees at 7 bases. There are 15 residues in the CDR3. V shed 2 bases and J 7 bases; nucleotides not matched to a gene: 10. Germline V gene lookup returns CDR1 MDHEN and CDR2 SYDVKM. CDR3: CASSLPITGDGGYTF. The CDR3 bases are TGTGCCAGCAGTTTACCGATTACAGGGGATGGTGGCTACACCTTC.

The CDR3 spells CASRILGGPSPLHF. CDR3 DNA sequence: TGTGCCAGCAGGATCCTCGGAGGTCCTTCACCCCTCCACTTT. The chain combines TRBV2 with TRBJ1-6; no reliable D call. The CDR3 spans 14 residues. Germline V gene lookup returns CDR1 SNHLY and CDR2 FYNNEI. The ends were cut back, 6 bases at V and 9 bases at J, with 15 bases in the middle.

V usage is TRBV7-3 and J usage is TRBJ1-1; 10 bases align to TRBD1. Trimming at V came to 5 bases and at J to 3 bases, leaving 12 bases not matched to a gene. The CDR3 totals 17 residues. CDR1 is SGHTA and CDR2 is FQGTGA in the germline V gene. The DNA of the CDR3 is TGTGCCAGCAGCGTAGAGAAGGACAGGGGGTCCTACACTGAAGCTTTCTTT. Its protein product is CASSVEKDRGSYTEAFF. The variable domain in full, completed from reference TRBV7-3 and TRBJ1-1, reads GAGVSQTPSNKVTEKGKYVELRCDPISGHTALYWYRQSLGQGPEFLIYFQGTGAADDSGLPNDRFFAVRPEGSVSTLKIQRTERGDSAVYLCASSVEKDRGSYTEAFFGQGTRLTVV.